The source of this T cell receptor (beta chain) is a study of graft-versus-host responses after intestinal transplantation. For the study at large: Grafts that recipients had were multivisceral, liver-intestinal, or isolated intestinal transplants. Anti-thymocyte globulin induction preceded about 3 years of tacrolimus and steroid maintenance in all recipients. General observations from the study: GvH clones occurred in recipient marrow; some first appeared in ileum or blood. Graft-donor T cell macrochimerism coincided with high graft-versus-host to host-versus-graft clonal ratios in allografts.

CDR3 length: 15 amino acids. The V end lost 2 bases, the J end lost 0 bases, and 10 bases lay between the germline ends. Looked up from germline, CDR1 is MNHNY and CDR2 is SVGAGI (reference sequence). Details on this clone: Its antigen is unidentified.

Here immunoSEQ multiplex PCR was the method, and the copy in TCRdb shows in-frame clones only, minus some. The sample records 85,000 to 130,000 clones, about 90% being singletons. This clonotype was obtained from a human donor who received an intestinal transplant. The sample in question was unstimulated CD4+ T cells sorted from spleen or lymph node cells, obtained before intestinal transplant. The rearrangement joins TRBV6-6 to TRBJ1-1; D is unclear. The CDR3 DNA reads TGTGCCAGCAGTTACGAGCTCACCTTGAACACTGAAGCTTTCTTT. Encoded protein: CASSYELTLNTEAFF.